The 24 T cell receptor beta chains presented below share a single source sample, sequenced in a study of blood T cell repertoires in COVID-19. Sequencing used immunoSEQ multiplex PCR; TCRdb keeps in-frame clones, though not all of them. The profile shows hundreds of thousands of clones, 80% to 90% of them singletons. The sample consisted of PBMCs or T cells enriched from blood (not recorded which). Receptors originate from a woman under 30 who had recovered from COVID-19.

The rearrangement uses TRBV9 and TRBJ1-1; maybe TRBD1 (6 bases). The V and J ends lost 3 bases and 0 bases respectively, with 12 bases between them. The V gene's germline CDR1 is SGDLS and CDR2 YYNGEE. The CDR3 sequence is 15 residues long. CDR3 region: CASSGPGHMNTEAFF. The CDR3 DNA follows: TGTGCCAGCAGCGGACCGGGACACATGAACACTGAAGCTTTCTTT.

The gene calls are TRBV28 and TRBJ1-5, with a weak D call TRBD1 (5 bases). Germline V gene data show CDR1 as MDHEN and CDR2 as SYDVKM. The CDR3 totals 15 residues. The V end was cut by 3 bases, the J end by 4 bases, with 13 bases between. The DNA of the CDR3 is TGTGCCAGCAGTTTTAACGGGGGTAGTAATCAGCCCCAGCATTTT. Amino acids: CASSFNGGSNQPQHF.

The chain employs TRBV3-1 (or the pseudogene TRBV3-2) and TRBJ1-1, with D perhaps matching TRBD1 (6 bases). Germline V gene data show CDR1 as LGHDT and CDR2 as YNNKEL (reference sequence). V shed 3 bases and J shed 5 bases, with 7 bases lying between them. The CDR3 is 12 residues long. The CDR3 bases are TGTGCCAGCAGCCAGAGGGGGACTGAAGCTTTCTTT. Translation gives CASSQRGTEAFF.

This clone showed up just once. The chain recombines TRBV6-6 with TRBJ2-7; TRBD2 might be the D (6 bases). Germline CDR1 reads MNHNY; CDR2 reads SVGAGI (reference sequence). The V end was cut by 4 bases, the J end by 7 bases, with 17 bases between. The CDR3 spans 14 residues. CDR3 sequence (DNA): TGTGCCAGCAGTTTAAGGCGGGGCGGAGGGGAGCAGTACTTC. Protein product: CASSLRRGGGEQYF.

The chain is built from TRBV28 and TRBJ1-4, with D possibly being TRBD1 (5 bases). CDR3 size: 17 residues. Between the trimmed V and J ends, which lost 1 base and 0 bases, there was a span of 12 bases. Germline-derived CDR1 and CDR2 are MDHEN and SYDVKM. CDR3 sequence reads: CASSLLGAHSTNEKLFF. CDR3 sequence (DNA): TGTGCCAGCAGTTTATTAGGGGCCCACTCAACTAATGAAAAACTGTTTTTT. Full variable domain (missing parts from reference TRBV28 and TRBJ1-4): DVKVTQSSRYLVKRTGEKVFLECVQDMDHENMFWYRQDPGLGLRLIYFSYDVKMKEKGDIPEGYSVSREKKERFSLILESASTNQTSMYLCASSLLGAHSTNEKLFFGSGTQLSVL.

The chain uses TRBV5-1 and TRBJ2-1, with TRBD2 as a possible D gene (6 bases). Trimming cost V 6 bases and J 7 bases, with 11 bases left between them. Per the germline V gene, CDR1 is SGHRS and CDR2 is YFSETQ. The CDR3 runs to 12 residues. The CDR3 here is CASTPGTNEQFF. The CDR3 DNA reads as TGCGCCAGCACCCCAGGGACTAATGAGCAGTTCTTC.

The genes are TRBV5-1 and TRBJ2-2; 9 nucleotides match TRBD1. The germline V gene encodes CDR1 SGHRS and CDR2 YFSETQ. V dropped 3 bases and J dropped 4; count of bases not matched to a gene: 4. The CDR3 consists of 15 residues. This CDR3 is CASSWGQGSTGELFF. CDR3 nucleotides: TGCGCCAGCAGCTGGGGACAGGGTAGCACCGGGGAGCTGTTTTTT.

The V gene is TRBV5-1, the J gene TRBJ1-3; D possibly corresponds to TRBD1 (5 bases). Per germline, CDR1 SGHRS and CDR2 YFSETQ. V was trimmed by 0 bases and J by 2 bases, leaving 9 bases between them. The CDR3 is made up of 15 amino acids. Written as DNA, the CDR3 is TGCGCCAGCAGCTTGGCGGGGGAGGCTGGAAACACCATATATTTT. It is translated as CASSLAGEAGNTIYF.

The DNA of the CDR3 is TGTGCCAGCAGCTTAGAGCCGGGACAGGGTTACGAGCAGTACTTC. Translating it yields CASSLEPGQGYEQYF. V and J are TRBV7-8 and TRBJ2-7; 9 bases are shared with TRBD1. The CDR3 contains 15 residues. Germline values: CDR1 SGHVS, CDR2 FQNEAQ. Unmatched junction bases numbered 5, after V lost 1 base and J lost 4 bases.

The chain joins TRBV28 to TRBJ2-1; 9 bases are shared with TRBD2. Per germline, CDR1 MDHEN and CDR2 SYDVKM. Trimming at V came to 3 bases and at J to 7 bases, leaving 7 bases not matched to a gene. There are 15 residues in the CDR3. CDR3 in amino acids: CASSFLRGGRNEQFF. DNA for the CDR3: TGTGCCAGCAGTTTTTTGCGGGGGGGCCGGAATGAGCAGTTCTTC.

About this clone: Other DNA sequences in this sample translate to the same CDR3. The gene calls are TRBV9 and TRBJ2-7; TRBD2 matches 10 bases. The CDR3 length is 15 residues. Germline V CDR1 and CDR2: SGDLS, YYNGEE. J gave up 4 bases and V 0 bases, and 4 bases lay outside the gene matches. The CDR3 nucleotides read TGTGCCAGCAGCGTAGGAGCGGGGGGGTCTTACGAGCAGTACTTC. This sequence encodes CASSVGAGGSYEQYF.

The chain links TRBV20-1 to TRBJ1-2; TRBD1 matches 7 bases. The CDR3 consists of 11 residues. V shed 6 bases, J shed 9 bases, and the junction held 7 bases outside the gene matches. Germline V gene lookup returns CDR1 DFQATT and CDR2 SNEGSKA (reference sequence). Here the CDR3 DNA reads TGCAGTGCCAATACAGGGGAAAGCTACACCTTC. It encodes CSANTGESYTF.

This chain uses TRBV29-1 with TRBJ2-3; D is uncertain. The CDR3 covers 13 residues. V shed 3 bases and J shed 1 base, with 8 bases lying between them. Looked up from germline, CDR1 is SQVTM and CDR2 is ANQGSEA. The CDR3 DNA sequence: TGCAGCGTTGAGCATTCGGGCACAGATACGCAGTATTTT. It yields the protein CSVEHSGTDTQYF.

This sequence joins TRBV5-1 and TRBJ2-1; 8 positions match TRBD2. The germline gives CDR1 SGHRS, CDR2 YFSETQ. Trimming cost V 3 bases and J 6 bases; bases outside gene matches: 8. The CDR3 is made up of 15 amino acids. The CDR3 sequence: CASSSPGLGINEQFF. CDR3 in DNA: TGCGCCAGCAGCTCCCCGGGACTAGGGATCAATGAGCAGTTCTTC.

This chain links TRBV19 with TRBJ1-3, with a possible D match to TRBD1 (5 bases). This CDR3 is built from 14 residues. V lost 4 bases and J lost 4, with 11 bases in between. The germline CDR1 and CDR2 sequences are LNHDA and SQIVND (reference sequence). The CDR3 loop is CASSSPGSGNTIYF. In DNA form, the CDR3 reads TGTGCCAGTAGTAGCCCAGGGTCCGGAAACACCATATATTTT.

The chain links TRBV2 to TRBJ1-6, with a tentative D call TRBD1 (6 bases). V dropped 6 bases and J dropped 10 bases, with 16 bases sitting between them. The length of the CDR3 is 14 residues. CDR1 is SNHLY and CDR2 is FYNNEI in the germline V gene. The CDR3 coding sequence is TGTGCCAGCAGGACCCCGTCGGGGGGCTCACCCCTCCACTTT. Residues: CASRTPSGGSPLHF. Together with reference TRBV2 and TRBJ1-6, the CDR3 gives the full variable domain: EPEVTQTPSHQVTQMGQEVILRCVPISNHLYFYWYRQILGQKVEFLVSFYNNEISEKSEIFDDQFSVERPDGSNFTLKIRSTKLEDSAMYFCASRTPSGGSPLHFGNGTRLTVT.

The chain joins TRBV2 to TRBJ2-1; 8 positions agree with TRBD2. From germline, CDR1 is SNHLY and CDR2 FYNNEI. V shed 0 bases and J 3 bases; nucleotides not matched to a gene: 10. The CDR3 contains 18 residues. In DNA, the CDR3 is TGTGCCAGCAGTGAAGCGCTTCAAGACGGGGGGGTCTACAATGAGCAGTTCTTC. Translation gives CASSEALQDGGVYNEQFF.

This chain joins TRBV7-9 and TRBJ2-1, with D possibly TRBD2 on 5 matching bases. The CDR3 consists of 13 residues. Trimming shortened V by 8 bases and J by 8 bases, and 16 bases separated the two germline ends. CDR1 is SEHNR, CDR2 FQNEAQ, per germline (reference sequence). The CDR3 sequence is CASLRDGEHEQFF. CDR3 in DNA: TGTGCCAGCCTGCGCGACGGGGAACATGAGCAGTTCTTC.

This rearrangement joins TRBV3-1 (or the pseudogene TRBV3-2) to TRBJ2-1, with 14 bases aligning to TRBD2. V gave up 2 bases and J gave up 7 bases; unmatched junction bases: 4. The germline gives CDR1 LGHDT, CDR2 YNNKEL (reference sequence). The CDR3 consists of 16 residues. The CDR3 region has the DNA TGTGCCAGCAGCCAACAGACTAGCGGGGGGGCGAATGAGCAGTTCTTC. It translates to CASSQQTSGGANEQFF.

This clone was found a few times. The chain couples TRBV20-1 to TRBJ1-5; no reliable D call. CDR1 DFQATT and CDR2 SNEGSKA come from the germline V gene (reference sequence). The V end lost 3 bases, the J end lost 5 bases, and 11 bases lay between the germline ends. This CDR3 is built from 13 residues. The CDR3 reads CSASAEAHQPQHF. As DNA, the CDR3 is TGCAGTGCTAGTGCTGAAGCTCATCAGCCCCAGCATTTT.

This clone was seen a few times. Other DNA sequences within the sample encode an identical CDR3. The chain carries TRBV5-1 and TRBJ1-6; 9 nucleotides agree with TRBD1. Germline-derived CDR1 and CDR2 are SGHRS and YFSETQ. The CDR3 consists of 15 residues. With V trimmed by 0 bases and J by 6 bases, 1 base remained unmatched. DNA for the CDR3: TGCGCCAGCAGCTTGGAGGGACAGGGTAATTCACCCCTCCACTTT. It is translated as CASSLEGQGNSPLHF.

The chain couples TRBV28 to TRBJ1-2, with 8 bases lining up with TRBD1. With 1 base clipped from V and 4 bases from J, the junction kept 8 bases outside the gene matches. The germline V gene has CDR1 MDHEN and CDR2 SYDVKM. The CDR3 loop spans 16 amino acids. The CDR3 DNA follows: TGTGCCAGCAGTTTATCAGGGGCAGGGGGCGGCTATGGCTACACCTTC. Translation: CASSLSGAGGGYGYTF.

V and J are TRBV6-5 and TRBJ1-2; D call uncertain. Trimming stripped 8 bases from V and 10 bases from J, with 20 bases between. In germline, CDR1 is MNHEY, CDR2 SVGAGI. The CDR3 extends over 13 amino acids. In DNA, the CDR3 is TGTGCCAGCGGAGCGGCCCCTGACTCAGACTACACCTTC. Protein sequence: CASGAAPDSDYTF.

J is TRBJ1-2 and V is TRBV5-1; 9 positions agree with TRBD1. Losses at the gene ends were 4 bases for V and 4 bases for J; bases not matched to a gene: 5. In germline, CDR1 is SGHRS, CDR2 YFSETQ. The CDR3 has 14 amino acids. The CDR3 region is CASSRDRAAYGYTF. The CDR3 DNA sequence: TGCGCCAGCAGCCGGGACAGGGCGGCCTATGGCTACACCTTC. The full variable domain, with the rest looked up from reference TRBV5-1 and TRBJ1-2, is KAGVTQTPRYLIKTRGQQVTLSCSPISGHRSVSWYQQTPGQGLQFLFEYFSETQRNKGNFPGRFSGRQFSNSRSEMNVSTLELGDSALYLCASSRDRAAYGYTFGSGTRLTVV.